The 3 T cell receptor beta chains given below trace back to one sample, sequenced in a study of patients and donors after allogeneic stem cell transplantation. TCRdb passed the RT-PCR reads through MiXCR, listing each CDR3 protein once. Here the sample spans about 960,000 distinct CDR3 sequences, about a sixth being singletons. The sequenced material came from blood, either unsorted or a sorted T cell fraction (not recorded which). These receptors were obtained from a human donor who was either an allogeneic HSCT recipient or a stem cell or donor lymphocyte infusion donor (not recorded which). It is not recorded whose cells these are; they may come from a transplant donor.

The rearrangement uses TRBV20-1 and TRBJ2-7, with D hard to call. In germline, CDR1 is DFQATT, CDR2 SNEGSKA (reference sequence). V lost 3 bases, J lost 5 bases, and 17 bases lay in between. The length of the CDR3 is 14 residues. CDR3 residues: CSARSLEVSHEQYF. In nucleotides, the CDR3 is TGCAGTGCTAGGAGTTTGGAAGTTAGCCACGAGCAGTACTTC.

This clonotype was counted ten times or more. This chain connects TRBV24-1 to TRBJ1-5; D is possibly TRBD1 (6 bases). This CDR3 contains 15 residues. The V end lost 2 bases, the J end lost 7 bases, and 14 bases lay between the germline ends. The germline gives CDR1 KGHDR, CDR2 SFDVKD. CDR3 bases: TGTGCCACCAGTGATTCGGGGAGACAGGTACAGCCCCAGCATTTT. Translated, it gives CATSDSGRQVQPQHF.

The rearrangement joins TRBV10-3 to TRBJ1-5; D unclear. CDR1 is ENHRY and CDR2 is SYGVKD in the germline V gene. Between the trimmed V and J ends, which lost 3 bases and 7 bases, there was a span of 16 bases. The CDR3 has 15 amino acids. The CDR3 region has the DNA TGTGCCATCAGTGAAGTAGGGAACTTTGACCAGCCCCAGCATTTT. Translation: CAISEVGNFDQPQHF.